The T cell receptor beta chain described here comes from a study of blood T cell repertoires in COVID-19. Across the whole study: Sources were T cells, B-cell-depleted T cells, or PBMCs; the material itself was cDNA or gDNA.

The V gene's germline CDR1 is SEHNR and CDR2 FQNEAQ (reference sequence). Trimming took 5 bases from V and 7 from J; bases not matched to a gene: 9. This CDR3 has 16 amino acids. This clone showed up just once. Generated by immunoSEQ multiplex PCR, the TCRdb table keeps only in-frame clones and is missing some. The data contain around 33,000 clones, about nine tenths of them singletons. The sequencing sample was made of peripheral blood. The receptor's source is a man at least 80 years old with acute or convalescent COVID-19. This chain connects TRBV7-9 to TRBJ2-1; 12 bases are shared with TRBD2. The CDR3 reads CASSPSGLAGGNEQFF. CDR3 nucleotides: TGTGCCAGCAGCCCTTCAGGGCTAGCGGGGGGGAATGAGCAGTTCTTC. Based on the CDR3 plus reference TRBV7-9 and TRBJ2-1, the full variable domain is DTGVSQNPRHKITKRGQNVTFRCDPISEHNRLYWYRQTLGQGPEFLTYFQNEAQLEKSRLLSDRFSAERPKGSFSTLEIQRTEQGDSAMYLCASSPSGLAGGNEQFFGPGTRLTVL.